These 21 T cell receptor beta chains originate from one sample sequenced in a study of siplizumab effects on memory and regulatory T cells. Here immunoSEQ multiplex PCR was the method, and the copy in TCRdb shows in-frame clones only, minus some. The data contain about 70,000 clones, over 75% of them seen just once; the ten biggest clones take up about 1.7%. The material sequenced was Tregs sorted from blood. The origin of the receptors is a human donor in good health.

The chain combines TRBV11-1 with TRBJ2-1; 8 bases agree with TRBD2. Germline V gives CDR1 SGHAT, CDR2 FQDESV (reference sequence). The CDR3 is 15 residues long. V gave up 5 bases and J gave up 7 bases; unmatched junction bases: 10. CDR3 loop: CASSRTSRAQNEQFF. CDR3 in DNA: TGTGCCAGCAGCCGGACTAGCAGGGCCCAAAATGAGCAGTTCTTC.

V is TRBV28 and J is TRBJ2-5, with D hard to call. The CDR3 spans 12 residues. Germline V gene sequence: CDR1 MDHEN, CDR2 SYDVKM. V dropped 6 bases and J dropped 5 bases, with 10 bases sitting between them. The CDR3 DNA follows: TGTGCCAGCAGCCGTTTTGAGGAGACCCAGTACTTC. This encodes CASSRFEETQYF.

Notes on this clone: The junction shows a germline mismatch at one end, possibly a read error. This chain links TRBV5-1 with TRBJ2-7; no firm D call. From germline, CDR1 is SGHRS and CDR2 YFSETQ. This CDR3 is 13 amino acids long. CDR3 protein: CASSLDGQYEQYF. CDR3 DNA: TGCGCCAGCAGCTTGGATGGGCAATACGAACAGTACTTC.

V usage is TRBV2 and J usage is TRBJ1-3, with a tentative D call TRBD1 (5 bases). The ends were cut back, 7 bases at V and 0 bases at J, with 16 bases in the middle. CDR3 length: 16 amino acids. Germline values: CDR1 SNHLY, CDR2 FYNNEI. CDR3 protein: CASTPGGMNSGNTIYF. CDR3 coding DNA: TGTGCCAGCACCCCGGGGGGGATGAACTCTGGAAACACCATATATTTT.

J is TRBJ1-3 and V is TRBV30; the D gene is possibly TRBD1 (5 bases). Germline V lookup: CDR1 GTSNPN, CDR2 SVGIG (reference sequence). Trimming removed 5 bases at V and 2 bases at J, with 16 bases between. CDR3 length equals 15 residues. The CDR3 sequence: CAWGAGDYTGNTIYF. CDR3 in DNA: TGTGCCTGGGGAGCGGGGGATTATACTGGAAACACCATATATTTT. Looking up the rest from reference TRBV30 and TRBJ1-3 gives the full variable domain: SQTIHQWPATLVQPVGSPLSLECTVEGTSNPNLYWYRQAAGRGLQLLFYSVGIGQISSEVPQNLSASRPQDRQFILSSKKLLLSDSGFYLCAWGAGDYTGNTIYFGEGSWLTVV.

The CDR3 DNA reads TGTGCCAGTAGTATTCAGGGGGCCAACACCGGGGAGCTGTTTTTT. Translation: CASSIQGANTGELFF. The chain recombines TRBV19 with TRBJ2-2, with 8 bases fitting TRBD1. The germline gives CDR1 LNHDA, CDR2 SQIVND (reference sequence). The V gene end was trimmed by 3 bases and the J gene end by 2 bases; junction bases not matched to a gene: 2. The CDR3 runs to 15 residues.

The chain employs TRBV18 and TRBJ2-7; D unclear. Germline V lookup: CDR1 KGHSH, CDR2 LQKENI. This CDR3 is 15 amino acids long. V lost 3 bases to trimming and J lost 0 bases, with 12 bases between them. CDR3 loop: CASSPSGRPSYEQYF. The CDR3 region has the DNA TGTGCCAGCTCACCGTCCGGCAGGCCCTCCTACGAGCAGTACTTC.

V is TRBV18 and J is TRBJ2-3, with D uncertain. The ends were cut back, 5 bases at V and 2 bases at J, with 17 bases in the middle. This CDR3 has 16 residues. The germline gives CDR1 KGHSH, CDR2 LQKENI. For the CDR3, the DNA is TGTGCCAGCTCAGTCCAGGTACCAGGCCCCACAGATACGCAGTATTTT. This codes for CASSVQVPGPTDTQYF. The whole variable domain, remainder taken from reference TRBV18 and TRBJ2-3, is NAGVMQNPRHLVRRRGQEARLRCSPMKGHSHVYWYRQLPEEGLKFMVYLQKENIIDESGMPKERFSAEFPKEGPSILRIQQVVRGDSAAYFCASSVQVPGPTDTQYFGPGTRLTVL.

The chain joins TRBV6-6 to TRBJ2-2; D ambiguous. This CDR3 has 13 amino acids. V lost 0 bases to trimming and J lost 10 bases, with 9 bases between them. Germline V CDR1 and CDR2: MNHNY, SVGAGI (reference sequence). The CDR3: CASSYSPAAELFF. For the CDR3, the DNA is TGTGCCAGCAGTTACTCCCCAGCAGCGGAGCTGTTTTTT.

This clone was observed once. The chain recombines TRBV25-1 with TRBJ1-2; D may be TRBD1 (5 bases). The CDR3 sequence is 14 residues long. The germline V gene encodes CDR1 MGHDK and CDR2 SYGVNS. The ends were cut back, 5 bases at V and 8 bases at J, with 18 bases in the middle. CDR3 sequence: CASSPRGSGKGYTF. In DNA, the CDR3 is TGTGCCAGCAGTCCTCGGGGGTCCGGAAAGGGCTACACCTTC.

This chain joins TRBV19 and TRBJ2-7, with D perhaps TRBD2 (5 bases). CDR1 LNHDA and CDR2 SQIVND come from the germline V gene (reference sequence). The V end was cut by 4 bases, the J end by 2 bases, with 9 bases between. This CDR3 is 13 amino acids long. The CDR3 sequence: CASSTYGAYEQYF. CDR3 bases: TGTGCCAGTAGTACCTACGGGGCCTACGAGCAGTACTTC. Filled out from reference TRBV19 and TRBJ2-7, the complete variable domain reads DGGITQSPKYLFRKEGQNVTLSCEQNLNHDAMYWYRQDPGQGLRLIYYSQIVNDFQKGDIAEGYSVSREKKESFPLTVTSAQKNPTAFYLCASSTYGAYEQYFGPGTRLTVT.

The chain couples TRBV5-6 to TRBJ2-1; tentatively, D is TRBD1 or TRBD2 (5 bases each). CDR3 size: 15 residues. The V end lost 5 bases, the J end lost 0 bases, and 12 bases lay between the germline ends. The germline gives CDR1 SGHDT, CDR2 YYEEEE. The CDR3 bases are TGTGCCAGCAGGCCGGGACGGAGCTCCTACAATGAGCAGTTCTTC. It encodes CASRPGRSSYNEQFF.

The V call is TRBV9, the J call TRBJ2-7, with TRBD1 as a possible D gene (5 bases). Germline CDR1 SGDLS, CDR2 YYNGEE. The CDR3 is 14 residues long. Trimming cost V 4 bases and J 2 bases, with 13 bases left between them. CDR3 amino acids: CASSPGQGTYEQYF. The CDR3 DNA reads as TGTGCCAGCAGCCCCGGACAAGGTACCTACGAGCAGTACTTC.

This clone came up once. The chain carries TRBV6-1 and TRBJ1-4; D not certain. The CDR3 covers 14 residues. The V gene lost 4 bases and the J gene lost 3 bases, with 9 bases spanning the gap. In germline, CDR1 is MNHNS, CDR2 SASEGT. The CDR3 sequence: CASSGWTANEKLFF. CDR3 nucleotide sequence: TGTGCCAGCAGTGGGTGGACGGCTAATGAAAAACTGTTTTTT.

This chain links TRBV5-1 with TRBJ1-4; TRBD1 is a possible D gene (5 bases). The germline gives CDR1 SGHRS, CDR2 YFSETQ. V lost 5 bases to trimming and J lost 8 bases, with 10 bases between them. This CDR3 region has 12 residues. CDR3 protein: CASSYSGEKLFF. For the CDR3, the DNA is TGCGCCAGCAGTTATTCAGGGGAAAAACTGTTTTTT.

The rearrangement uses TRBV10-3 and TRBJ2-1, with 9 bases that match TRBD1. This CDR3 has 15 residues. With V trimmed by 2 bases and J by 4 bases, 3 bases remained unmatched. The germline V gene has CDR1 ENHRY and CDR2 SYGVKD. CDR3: CAISETGGTYNEQFF. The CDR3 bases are TGTGCCATCAGTGAGACAGGGGGCACTTACAATGAGCAGTTCTTC.

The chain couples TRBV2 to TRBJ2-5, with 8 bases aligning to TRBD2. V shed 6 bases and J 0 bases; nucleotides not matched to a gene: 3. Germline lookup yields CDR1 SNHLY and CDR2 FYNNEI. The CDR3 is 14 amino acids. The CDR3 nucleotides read TGTGCCAGCAGCGGGGGGGGGCACCAAGAGACCCAGTACTTC. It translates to CASSGGGHQETQYF.

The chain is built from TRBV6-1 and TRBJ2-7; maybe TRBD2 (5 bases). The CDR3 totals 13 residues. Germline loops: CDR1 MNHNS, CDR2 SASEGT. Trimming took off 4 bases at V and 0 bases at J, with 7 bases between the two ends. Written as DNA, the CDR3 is TGTGCCAGCAGTGGCGGGTTCTCCTACGAGCAGTACTTC. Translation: CASSGGFSYEQYF.

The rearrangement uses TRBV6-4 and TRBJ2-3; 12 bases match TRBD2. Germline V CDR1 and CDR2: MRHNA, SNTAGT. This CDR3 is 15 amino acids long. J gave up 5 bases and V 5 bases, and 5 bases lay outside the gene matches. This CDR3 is CASSSTGLAGDTQYF. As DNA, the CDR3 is TGTGCCAGCAGTTCTACGGGACTAGCGGGAGATACGCAGTATTTT.

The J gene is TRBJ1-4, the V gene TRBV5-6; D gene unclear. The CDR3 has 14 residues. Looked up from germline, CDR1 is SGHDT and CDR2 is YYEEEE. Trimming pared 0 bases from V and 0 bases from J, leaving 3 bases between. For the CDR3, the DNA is TGTGCCAGCAGCTTGGGCTCAACTAATGAAAAACTGTTTTTT. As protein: CASSLGSTNEKLFF.

The CDR3 nucleotides are TGTGCCAGCTCAATGGCCGTCGGAGAAGCTTTCTTT. Amino acids: CASSMAVGEAFF. The chain couples TRBV18 to TRBJ1-1, with no clear D. Trimming removed 5 bases at V and 8 bases at J, with 12 bases between. The CDR3 is 12 residues long. From germline, CDR1 is KGHSH and CDR2 LQKENI.